This T cell receptor beta chain originates from a study of blood T cell repertoires in COVID-19. Turning to the study itself: T cells, B-cell-depleted T cells, or PBMCs provided the cDNA or gDNA that served as material.

Here immunoSEQ multiplex PCR was the method, and the copy in TCRdb shows in-frame clones only, minus some. This repertoire shows nearly 200,000 clones, around 81% found once; its top ten account for 0.95%. Followed over time, Seattle patients had been enrolled while infection was active. Trimming left V 3 bases short and J 1 base short, with 10 bases between. The CDR3 spans 14 residues. This rearrangement joins TRBV5-7 to TRBJ1-1, with a weak D call TRBD1 (5 bases). TRBV5-7 belongs to the ORF category, with a function that is uncertain. This TCR was recovered from a man in his fifties or sixties with COVID-19, enrolled during active disease. Sequenced input: peripheral blood. The DNA of the CDR3 is TGTGCCAGCAGCTGGGGGGAAGGGAACACTGAAGCTTTCTTT. Amino acids: CASSWGEGNTEAFF.